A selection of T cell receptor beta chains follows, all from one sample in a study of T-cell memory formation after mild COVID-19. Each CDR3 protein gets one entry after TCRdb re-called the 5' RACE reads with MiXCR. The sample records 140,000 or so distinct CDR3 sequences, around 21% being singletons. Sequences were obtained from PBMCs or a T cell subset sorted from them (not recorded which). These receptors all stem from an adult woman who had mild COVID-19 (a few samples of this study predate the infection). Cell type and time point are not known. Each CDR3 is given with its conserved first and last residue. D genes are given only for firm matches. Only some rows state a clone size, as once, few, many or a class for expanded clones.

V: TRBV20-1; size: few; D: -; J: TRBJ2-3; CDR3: CSASGPTEDTQYF; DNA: TGCAGTGCTAGCGGTCCAACGGAAGATACGCAGTATTTT
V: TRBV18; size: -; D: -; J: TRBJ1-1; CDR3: CASSPPSGHLNTEAFF; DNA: TGTGCCAGCTCACCACCGTCAGGACACCTGAACACTGAAGCTTTCTTT
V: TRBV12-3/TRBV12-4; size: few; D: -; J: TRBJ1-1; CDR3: CASKPGSGTEAFF; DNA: TGTGCCAGCAAACCCGGGTCCGGGACTGAAGCTTTCTTT
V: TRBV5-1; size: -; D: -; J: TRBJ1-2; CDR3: CASSLGGQPSYGYTF; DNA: TGCGCCAGCAGCTTGGGAGGACAGCCTTCCTATGGCTACACCTTC
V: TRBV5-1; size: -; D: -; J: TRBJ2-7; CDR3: CASRGSGHYEQYF; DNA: TGCGCCAGCAGAGGCTCAGGCCACTACGAGCAGTACTTC
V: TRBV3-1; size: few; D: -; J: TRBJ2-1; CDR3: CASSQGASYNEQFF; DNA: TGTGCCAGCAGCCAAGGGGCCTCCTACAATGAGCAGTTCTTC
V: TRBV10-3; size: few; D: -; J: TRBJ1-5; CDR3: CASQDSSNQPQHF; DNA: TGTGCCTCGCAAGACAGTAGCAATCAGCCCCAGCATTTT
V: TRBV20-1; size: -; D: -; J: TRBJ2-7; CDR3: CSARDSPGTSYEQYF; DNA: TGCAGTGCTAGAGATAGCCCCGGGACCTCCTACGAGCAGTACTTC
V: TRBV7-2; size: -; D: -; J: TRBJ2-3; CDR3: CASREGQSTDTQYF; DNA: TGTGCCAGCCGCGAGGGTCAAAGCACAGATACGCAGTATTTT
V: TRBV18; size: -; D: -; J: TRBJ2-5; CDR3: CASSPLRDGSNQMYF; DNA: TGTGCCAGCTCACCACTCCGGGACGGCTCGAACCAAATGTACTTC
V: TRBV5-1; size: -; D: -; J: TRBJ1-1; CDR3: CASSGNAAANTEAFF; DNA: TGCGCCAGCAGCGGGAACGCGGCGGCGAACACTGAAGCTTTCTTT
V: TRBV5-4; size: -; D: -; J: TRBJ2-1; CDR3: CASSSGQKREQFF; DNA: TGTGCCAGCAGCTCCGGCCAGAAGAGGGAGCAGTTCTTC
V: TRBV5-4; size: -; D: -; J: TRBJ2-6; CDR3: CASSRVGASGANVLTF; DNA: TGTGCCAGCAGCCGGGTGGGGGCCTCTGGGGCCAACGTCCTGACTTTC
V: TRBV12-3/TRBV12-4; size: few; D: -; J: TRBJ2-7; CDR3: CASSLGGGVGAYEQYF; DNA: TGTGCCAGCAGCCTCGGTGGAGGGGTTGGCGCTTACGAGCAGTACTTC
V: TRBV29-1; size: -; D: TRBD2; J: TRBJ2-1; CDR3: CSVGGTNEQFF; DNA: TGCAGCGTCGGGGGGACCAATGAGCAGTTCTTC
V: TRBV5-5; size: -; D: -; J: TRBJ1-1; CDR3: CASSLDVRLEAFF; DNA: TGTGCCAGCAGCTTGGACGTAAGACTAGAAGCTTTCTTT
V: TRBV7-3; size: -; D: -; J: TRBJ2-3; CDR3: CASSARSGPDTQYF; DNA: TGTGCCAGCAGCGCGCGATCAGGACCAGATACGCAGTATTTT
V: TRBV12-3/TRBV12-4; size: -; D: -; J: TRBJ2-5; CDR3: CASSTPRETQYF; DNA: TGTGCCAGCAGCACCCCCCGGGAGACCCAGTACTTC
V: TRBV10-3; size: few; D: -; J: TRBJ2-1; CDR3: CAISESRGVANEQFF; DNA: TGTGCCATCAGTGAGTCGAGAGGGGTAGCAAATGAGCAGTTCTTC
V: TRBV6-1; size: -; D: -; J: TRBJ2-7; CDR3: CASTWSAAYEQYF; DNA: TGTGCCAGCACGTGGTCGGCTGCCTACGAGCAGTACTTC
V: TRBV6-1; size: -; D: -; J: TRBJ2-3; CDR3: CASIRPGLRTQYF; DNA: TGTGCCAGCATTCGACCGGGACTCCGTACGCAGTATTTT
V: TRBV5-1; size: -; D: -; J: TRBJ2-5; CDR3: CASSLRGTTQETQYF; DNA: TGCGCCAGCAGCTTGAGGGGGACAACCCAAGAGACCCAGTACTTC
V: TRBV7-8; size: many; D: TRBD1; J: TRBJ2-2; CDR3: CASSVRDSNTGELFF; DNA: TGTGCCAGCAGCGTTCGGGACAGTAACACCGGGGAGCTGTTTTTT
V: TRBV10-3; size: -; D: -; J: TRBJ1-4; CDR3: CAISESAGGEKLFF; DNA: TGTGCCATCAGTGAGTCGGCCGGGGGGGAAAAACTGTTTTTT
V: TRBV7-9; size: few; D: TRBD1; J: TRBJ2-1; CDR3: CASSLGHVRDRAYNEQFF; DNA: TGTGCCAGCAGCTTAGGGCATGTGCGGGACAGGGCCTACAATGAGCAGTTCTTC
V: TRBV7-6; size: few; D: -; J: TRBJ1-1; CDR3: CASSFAQGTEAFF; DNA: TGTGCCAGCAGCTTCGCTCAGGGCACTGAAGCTTTCTTT
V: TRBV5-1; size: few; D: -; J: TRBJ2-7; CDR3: CASTTDNSYEQYF; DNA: TGCGCCAGCACCACGGACAACTCCTACGAGCAGTACTTC
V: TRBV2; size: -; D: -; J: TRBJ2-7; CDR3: CASSAWSSYEQYF; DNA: TGTGCCAGCAGTGCATGGAGCTCCTACGAGCAGTACTTC
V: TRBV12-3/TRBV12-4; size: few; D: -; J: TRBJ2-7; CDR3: CASSRPGEGAHGEQYF; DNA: TGTGCCAGCAGCAGGCCTGGGGAGGGGGCCCACGGTGAGCAGTACTTC